Presented here are 28 T cell receptor beta chains from one specimen sequenced in a study of Tregs in tolerant kidney transplant recipients. Here immunoSEQ multiplex PCR was the method, and the copy in TCRdb shows in-frame clones only, minus some. The sample shows roughly 50,000 clones, and roughly 0.89% sits with its ten largest clones. The sequencing used CD4+ T cells from blood, collected before the transplant. These receptors were taken from a human donor who received a combined kidney and bone marrow transplant.

As for this clone: The read comes to an end 3 residues before the CDR3 does, leaving the germline J gene to fill in the end. The rearrangement uses TRBV18 and TRBJ2-3; D tentatively reads TRBD1 or TRBD2 (5 bases each). There are 14 residues in the CDR3. Germline V lookup: CDR1 KGHSH, CDR2 LQKENI. Trimming took 0 bases from V and 6 from J, leaving 10 bases between them. The CDR3 protein is CASSPPLRGDTQYF. The covered CDR3 bases are TGTGCCAGCTCACCACCGTTGAGGGGCGATACG.

The CDR3 DNA, read in part, is TGTGCCAGCAGCTTTACGGCGGGAGCAGATACG. This encodes CASSFTAGADT. The full CDR3 protein reads CASSFTAGADTQYF. The V gene is TRBV11-3, the J gene TRBJ2-3; 7 nucleotides match TRBD2. The read comes to an end 3 residues before the CDR3 does, leaving the germline J gene to fill in the end. Trimming at V came to 3 bases and at J to 4 bases, leaving 4 bases not matched to a gene. Per the germline V gene, CDR1 is SGHNT and CDR2 is YENEEA. The CDR3 sequence is 14 residues long. The whole variable domain, filled in from reference TRBV11-3 and TRBJ2-3, reads EAGVVQSPRYKIIEKKQPVAFWCNPISGHNTLYWYLQNLGQGPELLIRYENEEAVDDSQLPKDRFSAERLKGVDSTLKIQPAELGDSAVYLCASSFTAGADTQYFGPGTRLTVL.

In the case of this clone: The CDR3 goes on 3 residues after the read ends, and that part is filled in from the germline J gene. The chain links TRBV18 to TRBJ2-3, with 8 bases lining up with TRBD1. The CDR3 spans 16 residues. Germline trimming cut 2 bases from V and 3 bases from J; bases unmatched to any gene: 7. In germline, CDR1 is KGHSH, CDR2 LQKENI. The CDR3 protein is CASSPKTGDATDTQYF. The CDR3 bases that were read are TGTGCCAGCTCACCAAAGACAGGGGATGCAACAGATACG.

Notes on this clone: Read sequence stops 3 residues before the CDR3 end, and the germline J gene provides the missing end. The gene calls are TRBV5-1 and TRBJ2-5; 9 bases are shared with TRBD1. The CDR3 extends over 17 amino acids. Germline V gene sequence: CDR1 SGHRS, CDR2 YFSETQ. V was pared by 0 bases and J by 5 bases, with 11 bases of the junction left unmatched. The CDR3 DNA, read in part, is TGCGCCAGCAGCTTGGCGCCCACAGGGGGCGCCCGGGAGACC. Its translation is CASSLAPTGGARET. In full, the CDR3 reads CASSLAPTGGARETQYF.

A word on this clone: The read finishes 3 residues shy of the CDR3 end, and the germline J gene is used to complete it. The J gene is TRBJ2-7, the V gene TRBV18, with 8 bases matching TRBD1. Germline CDR1 and CDR2: KGHSH and LQKENI. CDR3 length: 16 residues. V was pared by 3 bases and J by 5 bases, with 12 bases of the junction left unmatched. CDR3 region: CASSPSSAGQGNEQYF. Partial CDR3 DNA: TGTGCCAGCTCACCGTCCTCAGCAGGACAGGGCAACGAG.

Concerning this clone itself: The read gets to within 3 residues of the CDR3 end, and the germline J gene fills in the rest. The chain links TRBV7-2 to TRBJ2-3; a weak D match, TRBD2 (6 bases). Looked up from germline, CDR1 is SGHTA and CDR2 is FQGNSA. The CDR3 has 15 amino acids. V dropped 2 bases and J dropped 2 bases, with 11 bases sitting between them. The CDR3 loop is CASSLLGTDTDTQYF. The sequenced CDR3 bases are TGTGCCAGCAGCTTACTCGGGACTGACACAGATACG.

Notes on this clone: The read terminates 3 residues before the CDR3 end, so the remaining end is supplied by the germline J gene. The chain is built from TRBV6-2 or TRBV6-3 and TRBJ2-1, with TRBD2 identical over 9 bases. J was trimmed by 2 bases and V by 4 bases; bases with no gene match: 3. The CDR3 has 15 amino acids. The germline V gene encodes CDR1 MNHEY and CDR2 SVGEGT. The sequenced CDR3 bases are TGTGCCAGCAGTTTACTAGCGGGTCCCTACAATGAG. This sequence encodes CASSLLAGPYNE. The whole CDR3 protein reads CASSLLAGPYNEQFF.

About this clone itself: With the read ending 3 residues before the CDR3 end, the germline J gene is used to fill in that end. The rearrangement joins TRBV7-9 to TRBJ1-1; TRBD1 is a possible D gene (5 bases). The CDR3 runs 14 residues. Germline CDR1 is SEHNR and CDR2 is FQNEAQ (reference sequence). The covered CDR3 bases are TGTGCCACCCAGCTTATGGGGGGGGGACGGGAA. Its translation: CATQLMGGGRE. Given in full, the CDR3 is CATQLMGGGREAFF.

To note about this clone: The CDR3 extends 3 residues past the end of the read, so its final part is completed from the germline J gene. The genes are TRBV18 and TRBJ1-2; tentative D call: TRBD1 (5 bases). V was shortened by 3 bases and J by 3 bases, with 8 bases between the two germline ends. This CDR3 is built from 13 residues. The germline gives CDR1 KGHSH, CDR2 LQKENI. The CDR3 region is CASSPDSYYGYTF. CDR3 bases read: TGTGCCAGCTCACCTGACAGTTACTATGGC.

Remarks on this clone: The read ends 3 residues before the CDR3 terminus; that terminus is restored from the germline J gene. The genes are TRBV19 and TRBJ1-2; perhaps TRBD1 as D (6 bases). From germline, CDR1 is LNHDA and CDR2 SQIVND (reference sequence). The CDR3 has 15 residues. Incomplete CDR3 DNA: TGTGCCAGTAGGAACAGGGTGGTTTTAGTCTTATGC. This translates into CASRNRVVLVLC. The full-length CDR3 reads as CASRNRVVLVLCYTF. The full variable domain, its missing parts supplied by reference TRBV19 and TRBJ1-2, is DGGITQSPKYLFRKEGQNVTLSCEQNLNHDAMYWYRQDPGQGLRLIYYSQIVNDFQKGDIAEGYSVSREKKESFPLTVTSAQKNPTAFYLCASRNRVVLVLCYTFGSGTRLTVV.

As to this clone: The missing CDR3 end, 3 residues past where the read stops, is filled in from the germline J gene. This sequence joins TRBV10-3 and TRBJ2-5, with 11 bases aligning to TRBD2. CDR1 is ENHRY, CDR2 SYGVKD, per germline. The V and J ends lost 4 bases and 2 bases, in that order; junction bases with no gene match: 15. The CDR3 runs to 19 residues. The CDR3 DNA, read in part, is TGTGCCATCAGTGTTATAGGAACTAGCGGGAGTTCCCCACAAGAGACC. Residues: CAISVIGTSGSSPQET. The complete CDR3 protein is CAISVIGTSGSSPQETQYF.

Regarding this clone: The read ends 3 residues before the CDR3 terminus; that terminus is restored from the germline J gene. The gene calls are TRBV18 and TRBJ2-1; 11 positions agree with TRBD1. The CDR3 totals 14 residues. The germline gives CDR1 KGHSH, CDR2 LQKENI. V shed 2 bases, J shed 9 bases, and the junction held 3 bases outside the gene matches. CDR3 amino acids: CASSPGQGAGEQFF. CDR3 DNA, as far as it was read: TGTGCCAGCTCACCAGGACAGGGGGCGGGTGAG.

Remarks on this clone: The observed sequence ends 3 residues before the CDR3 terminus, with the missing tail filled in from the germline J gene. V usage is TRBV23-1 and J usage is TRBJ2-5; perhaps TRBD1 as D (7 bases). TRBV23-1 is given ORF status, its function remaining uncertain. V gave up 3 bases and J gave up 2 bases, with 13 bases separating them. The CDR3 spans 15 residues. The part of the CDR3 DNA that was read is TGCGCCAGCAGTCACACCAGGGGGGTACAAGAGACC. It specifies CASSHTRGVQET. The whole CDR3 region reads CASSHTRGVQETQYF.

Points on this clone: The sequenced fragment ends 3 residues before the CDR3 boundary, so the rest is inferred from the germline J gene. The rearrangement joins TRBV7-2 to TRBJ2-2, with D unresolved. Trimming took 1 base from V and 4 from J, leaving 7 bases between them. The CDR3 contains 14 residues. Germline CDR1 reads SGHTA; CDR2 reads FQGNSA. The CDR3 spells CASSLVLRTGELFF. The CDR3 DNA, read in part, is TGTGCCAGCAGCTTAGTTTTGCGCACCGGGGAG.

Concerning this clone: The observed sequence ends 3 residues before the CDR3 terminus, with the missing tail filled in from the germline J gene. The rearrangement links TRBV11-2 to TRBJ2-2; maybe TRBD1 (6 bases). The CDR3 covers 15 residues. Germline V lookup: CDR1 SGHAT, CDR2 FQNNGV. The germline V and J ends were trimmed by 5 bases and 1 base, with 11 bases remaining between them. CDR3 residues: CASSPLTGNTGELFF. The sequenced part of the CDR3 DNA is TGTGCCAGCAGCCCACTGACAGGGAACACCGGGGAG.

A word on this clone: The sequenced fragment ends 3 residues before the CDR3 boundary, so the rest is inferred from the germline J gene. The J gene is TRBJ2-3, the V gene TRBV5-1, with TRBD1 matching over 11 bases. CDR1 SGHRS and CDR2 YFSETQ come from the germline V gene. There are 17 residues in the CDR3. Trimming took 4 bases from V and 3 from J; bases not matched to a gene: 10. The CDR3 region is CASSPGQGALGTDTQYF. The part of the CDR3 DNA that was read is TGCGCCAGCAGCCCCGGACAGGGGGCATTGGGGACAGATACG.

Points on this clone: The read ends 3 residues before the CDR3 terminus; that terminus is restored from the germline J gene. The genes are TRBV5-1 and TRBJ1-4; D is unresolved. Germline loops: CDR1 SGHRS, CDR2 YFSETQ. This CDR3 comprises 14 residues. V lost 5 bases to trimming and J lost 2 bases, with 10 bases between them. Incomplete CDR3 DNA: TGCGCCAGCAGTCCGGTGGGCACTAATGAAAAA. Amino acids: CASSPVGTNEK. The CDR3 in full is CASSPVGTNEKLFF. Based on the CDR3 plus reference TRBV5-1 and TRBJ1-4, the full variable domain is KAGVTQTPRYLIKTRGQQVTLSCSPISGHRSVSWYQQTPGQGLQFLFEYFSETQRNKGNFPGRFSGRQFSNSRSEMNVSTLELGDSALYLCASSPVGTNEKLFFGSGTQLSVL.

Remarks on this clone: The CDR3 extends 3 residues past the end of the read, so its final part is completed from the germline J gene. The rearrangement links TRBV19 to TRBJ1-1; 8 bases are a match to TRBD1. The CDR3 runs to 15 residues. The germline V gene encodes CDR1 LNHDA and CDR2 SQIVND (reference sequence). Unmatched junction bases numbered 1, after V lost 0 bases and J lost 1 base. The DNA read from the CDR3 is TGTGCCAGTAGTATAGACGGACAGGGGAACACTGAA. It encodes CASSIDGQGNTE. The CDR3 as a whole reads CASSIDGQGNTEAFF.

Details on this clone: The read stops 3 residues short of the end of the CDR3; the missing end is completed from the germline J gene. The genes are TRBV5-1 and TRBJ1-3; a weak D match, TRBD1 (5 bases). The CDR3 is 15 amino acids. Germline CDR1 reads SGHRS; CDR2 reads YFSETQ. Trimming took 3 bases from V and 0 from J, leaving 10 bases between them. CDR3 amino acids: CASSSTGISGNTIYF. The CDR3 bases that were read are TGCGCCAGCAGCTCTACAGGAATCTCTGGAAACACC.

Notes on this clone: The read terminates 3 residues ahead of where the CDR3 ends, so the germline J gene completes it. This sequence joins TRBV19 and TRBJ1-6; D might be TRBD1 (6 bases). The CDR3 extends over 13 amino acids. CDR1 is LNHDA, CDR2 SQIVND, per germline (reference sequence). CDR3 loop: CASSGQGPSTLHF. The covered CDR3 bases are TGTGCCAGTAGTGGCCAGGGGCCCTCGACC.

Turning to this clone: The read halts 3 residues ahead of the CDR3 end, with the missing end drawn from the germline J gene. The V gene is TRBV7-6, the J gene TRBJ2-3; no clear D. Trimming left V 3 bases short and J 1 base short, with 17 bases between. The CDR3 contains 17 residues. CDR1 is SGHVS and CDR2 is FNYEAQ in the germline V gene. Partial CDR3 DNA: TGTGCCAGCAGCTTTCGTCCGCAGGAACTCGGCACAGATACG. As protein: CASSFRPQELGTDT. The whole CDR3 is CASSFRPQELGTDTQYF.

On this clone: The read halts 3 residues ahead of the CDR3 end, with the missing end drawn from the germline J gene. V usage is TRBV18 and J usage is TRBJ1-2, with 9 bases aligning to TRBD1. There are 15 residues in the CDR3. Germline CDR1 reads KGHSH; CDR2 reads LQKENI. The trim removed 3 bases at V and 2 bases at J, leaving 4 bases unmatched. Partial CDR3 DNA: TGTGCCAGCTCACCTACAGGGGGCGTCAACTATGGC. This gives the protein CASSPTGGVNYG. The whole CDR3 region reads CASSPTGGVNYGYTF.

As to this clone: The CDR3 extends 3 residues past the end of the read, so its final part is completed from the germline J gene. This chain joins TRBV6-2 or TRBV6-3 and TRBJ2-7; maybe TRBD2 (5 bases). Trimming took 4 bases from V and 3 from J, leaving 10 bases between them. The germline gives CDR1 MNHEY, CDR2 SVGEGT. The CDR3 consists of 13 residues. CDR3 DNA, as far as it was read: TGTGCCAGCAGTTCCCGGCGGGTCTACGAG. As protein: CASSSRRVYE. The full-length CDR3 reads as CASSSRRVYEQYF.

Regarding this clone: With the read ending 3 residues before the CDR3 end, the germline J gene is used to fill in that end. This chain links TRBV30 with TRBJ2-1; 13 bases match TRBD2. The ends lost 0 bases at V and 7 bases at J; junction bases unmatched: 6. The CDR3 has 16 amino acids. CDR1 is GTSNPN and CDR2 is SVGIG in the germline V gene (reference sequence). CDR3 protein: CAWSVQTSGRRNEQFF. Incomplete CDR3 DNA: TGTGCCTGGAGTGTACAGACTAGCGGGAGGAGGAATGAG.

CDR3: CSGSWQGSGVLFF. Incomplete CDR3 DNA: TGCAGTGGGTCCTGGCAGGGCTCCGGCGTA. This chain links TRBV20-1 with TRBJ1-4; tentatively, D is TRBD1 (5 bases). Sequencing ends 3 residues short of the CDR3 end; the germline J gene provides the rest. CDR3 length: 13 residues. Germline V lookup: CDR1 DFQATT, CDR2 SNEGSKA (reference sequence).

Worth noting for this clone: The read falls 3 residues short of the CDR3 end, and the missing part is taken from the germline J gene. The chain is built from TRBV19 and TRBJ1-6; 7 bases map to TRBD1. The CDR3 runs to 15 residues. CDR1 and CDR2 from the germline V gene are LNHDA and SQIVND (reference sequence). Trimming removed 1 base from V and 7 bases from J; junction bases left unmatched: 4. CDR3 residues: CASSIGIGGNSPLHF. The part of the CDR3 DNA that was read is TGTGCCAGTAGTATAGGGATAGGGGGCAATTCACCC. Combining the CDR3 with reference TRBV19 and TRBJ1-6 gives the whole variable domain DGGITQSPKYLFRKEGQNVTLSCEQNLNHDAMYWYRQDPGQGLRLIYYSQIVNDFQKGDIAEGYSVSREKKESFPLTVTSAQKNPTAFYLCASSIGIGGNSPLHFGNGTRLTVT.

With respect to this clone: The CDR3 extends 3 residues past the end of the read, so its final part is completed from the germline J gene. This rearrangement joins TRBV19 to TRBJ2-3, with D possibly being TRBD1 (6 bases). V gave up 4 bases and J gave up 1 base, with 15 bases separating them. Looked up from germline, CDR1 is LNHDA and CDR2 is SQIVND (reference sequence). The CDR3 contains 16 residues. CDR3 residues: CASSKVQGSGTDTQYF. The CDR3 bases that were read are TGTGCCAGTAGTAAGGTTCAGGGGTCGGGCACAGATACG. Filled out from reference TRBV19 and TRBJ2-3, the complete variable domain reads DGGITQSPKYLFRKEGQNVTLSCEQNLNHDAMYWYRQDPGQGLRLIYYSQIVNDFQKGDIAEGYSVSREKKESFPLTVTSAQKNPTAFYLCASSKVQGSGTDTQYFGPGTRLTVL.

As regards this clone: The read stops 3 residues short of the end of the CDR3; the missing end is completed from the germline J gene. The chain uses TRBV19 and TRBJ1-6; D perhaps matches TRBD1 (6 bases). This CDR3 contains 14 residues. V shed 6 bases and J shed 7 bases, with 13 bases lying between them. CDR1 and CDR2 from the germline V gene are LNHDA and SQIVND (reference sequence). CDR3 protein: CASSNTGYNSPLHF. The sequenced CDR3 bases are TGTGCCAGTAGCAATACAGGGTACAATTCACCC.